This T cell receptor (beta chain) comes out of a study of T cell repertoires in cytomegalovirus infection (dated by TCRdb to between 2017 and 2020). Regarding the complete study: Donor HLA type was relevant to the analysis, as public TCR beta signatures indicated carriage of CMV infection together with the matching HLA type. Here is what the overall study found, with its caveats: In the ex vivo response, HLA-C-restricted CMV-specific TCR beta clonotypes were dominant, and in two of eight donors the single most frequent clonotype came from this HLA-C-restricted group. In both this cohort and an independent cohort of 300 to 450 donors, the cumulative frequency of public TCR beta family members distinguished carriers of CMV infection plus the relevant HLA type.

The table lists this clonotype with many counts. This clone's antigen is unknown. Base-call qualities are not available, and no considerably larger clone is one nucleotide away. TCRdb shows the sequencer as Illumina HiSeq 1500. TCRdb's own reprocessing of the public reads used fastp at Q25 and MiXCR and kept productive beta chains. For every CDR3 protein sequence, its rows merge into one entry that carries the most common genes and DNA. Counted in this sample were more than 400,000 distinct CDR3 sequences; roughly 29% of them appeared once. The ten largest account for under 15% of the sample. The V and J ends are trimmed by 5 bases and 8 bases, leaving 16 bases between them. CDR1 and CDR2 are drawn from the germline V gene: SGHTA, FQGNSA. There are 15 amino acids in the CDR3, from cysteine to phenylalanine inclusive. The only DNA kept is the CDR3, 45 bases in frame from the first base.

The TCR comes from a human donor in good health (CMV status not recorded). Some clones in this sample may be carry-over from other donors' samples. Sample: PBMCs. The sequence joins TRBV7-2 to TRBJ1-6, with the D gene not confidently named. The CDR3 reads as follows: CASSHTWTGDSPLHF. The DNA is TGTGCCAGCAGCCATACATGGACCGGGGATTCACCCCTCCACTTT.